This TCR beta chain was found in a study of shared clonotypes between healthy human individuals. Overall study results and limits: Richness estimates generally favored naive over memory subsets.

Genomic DNA per cell subset filled all wells of several immunoSEQ plates. Per the original methods: With immunoSEQ giving junction-only sequences and no quality scores, filtering differed. Data came from immunoSEQ multiplex PCR; TCRdb stores just in-frame clones and leaves some out. That table supplies the V and J calls and clone size; D and trimming were determined from the DNA. The sample contains millions of clones, approximately 92% of which appear only once. About this clone itself: Its cognate antigen is unknown.

The sequencing input was naive CD4+ T cells sorted from blood. The subset is: CD45RA+ positively selected. This receptor was obtained from a man aged 18 to 30 in good health.

CDR3 DNA: TGTGCCAGCATCCCCACGGCAGGGGTGGTCACAGATACGCAGTATTTT. Protein sequence: CASIPTAGVVTDTQYF. The chain combines TRBV28 with TRBJ2-3; perhaps TRBD1 as D (6 bases). With 7 bases removed from V and 2 bases from J, the gap between germline ends came to 19 bases. The germline gives CDR1 MDHEN, CDR2 SYDVKM. The CDR3 covers 16 residues.